This TCR beta chain was sequenced during a study of response to subunit inactivated influenza vaccine. Findings of the study overall: Every seasonal influenza vaccination brings in few new T cells, the authors suggested.

This CDR3 comprises 15 residues. The V and J ends lost 3 bases and 2 bases respectively, with 12 bases between them. Germline V gives CDR1 ENHRY, CDR2 SYGVKD. Points on this clonotype: Its target is unknown.

TCRdb fed the RT-PCR reads into MiXCR, producing one record per CDR3 protein. The sample has approximately 500,000 distinct CDR3 sequences; 12% to 15% are singletons. J is TRBJ2-3 and V is TRBV10-3; possibly TRBD2 for D (5 bases). This receptor was obtained from a man in his fifties who received an inactivated influenza vaccine. The material was PBMCs from blood, obtained 11 to 12 days after vaccination. The CDR3 sequence: CAISDLAEVTDTQYF. The CDR3, as DNA: TGTGCCATCAGTGACCTAGCTGAGGTCACAGATACGCAGTATTTT.